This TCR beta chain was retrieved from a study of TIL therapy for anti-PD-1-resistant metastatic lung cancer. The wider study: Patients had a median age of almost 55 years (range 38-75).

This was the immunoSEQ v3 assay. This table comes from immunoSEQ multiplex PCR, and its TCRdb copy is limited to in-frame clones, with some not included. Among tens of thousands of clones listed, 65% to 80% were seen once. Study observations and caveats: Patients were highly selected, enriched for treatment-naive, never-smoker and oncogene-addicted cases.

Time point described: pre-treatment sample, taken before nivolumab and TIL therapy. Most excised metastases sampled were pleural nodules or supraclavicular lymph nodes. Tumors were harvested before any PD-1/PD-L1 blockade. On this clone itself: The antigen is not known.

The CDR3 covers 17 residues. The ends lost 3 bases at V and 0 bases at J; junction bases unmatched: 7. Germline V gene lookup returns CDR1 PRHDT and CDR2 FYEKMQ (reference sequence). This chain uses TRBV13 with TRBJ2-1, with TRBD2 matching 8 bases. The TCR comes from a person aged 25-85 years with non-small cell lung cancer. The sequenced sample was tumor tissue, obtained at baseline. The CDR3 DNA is TGTGCCAGCAGCTTCTGGCGGGGGGCGAGCTCCTACAATGAGCAGTTCTTC. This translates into CASSFWRGASSYNEQFF.